The 3 T cell receptor beta chains presented below share a single source sample, sequenced in a study of beta chain features in type 1 diabetes. What these receptors recognize is not known. Study conclusions and caveats: TCRB CDR3s from Type 1 diabetes patients were moderately but significantly shorter in all four CD4+ subsets.

Reverse transcribing all isolated RNA meant expressed TCRB transcripts were sequenced. The method was immunoSEQ multiplex PCR; TCRdb's version includes in-frame clones alone and lacks a portion of them. The data show around 130,000 clones, 16% seen once. Sequencing was performed on central memory CD4+ T cells from blood. These receptors originate from a man younger than 45 with type 1 diabetes.

This clone was detected only a few times. This chain uses TRBV30 with TRBJ1-2, with unresolved D. V gave up 3 bases and J gave up 4 bases, with 9 bases separating them. In germline, CDR1 is GTSNPN, CDR2 SVGIG (reference sequence). The CDR3 has 12 amino acids. The CDR3 protein is CAWSQMGYGYTF. The DNA for the CDR3 is TGTGCCTGGAGCCAGATGGGCTATGGCTACACCTTC.

This clone was seen more than once but under ten times. This rearrangement joins TRBV7-2 to TRBJ2-7, with 9 bases matching TRBD1. CDR1 and CDR2 from the germline V gene are SGHTA and FQGNSA. With 1 base clipped from V and 3 bases from J, the junction kept 4 bases outside the gene matches. This CDR3 is 15 amino acids long. In nucleotides, the CDR3 is TGTGCCAGCAGCTTAGGGACAGGGGAGGGCTACGAGCAGTACTTC. This encodes CASSLGTGEGYEQYF.

This clone was seen more than once but under ten times. V is TRBV5-1 and J is TRBJ1-3; D is undetermined. The CDR3 is made up of 15 amino acids. The V and J ends lost 0 bases and 1 base respectively, with 8 bases between them. CDR1 and CDR2 from the germline V gene are SGHRS and YFSETQ. CDR3 bases: TGCGCCAGCAGCTTGGAAGGAAATTCTGGAAACACCATATATTTT. Amino acid sequence: CASSLEGNSGNTIYF.